This passage covers 24 T cell receptor beta chains from one sample sequenced in a study of high-grade serous ovarian cancer treatment subgroups. Tumor samples were obtained before definitive surgery or chemotherapy. The table came from immunoSEQ multiplex PCR; TCRdb's copy has only in-frame clones and leaves some out. The sample gives roughly 18,000 clones, around 72% of which show up once; about 6.5% is in the top ten. Sequenced material: tumor tissue. All receptors derive from a human donor with high-grade serous ovarian cancer.

This rearrangement joins TRBV5-1 to TRBJ2-5; 7 nucleotides align to TRBD1. This CDR3 is 14 amino acids long. The J segment lost 5 bases and the V segment lost 4 bases, leaving 8 bases of the junction unmatched. The V gene's germline CDR1 is SGHRS and CDR2 YFSETQ. Written as DNA, the CDR3 is TGCGCCAGCAGCCCTGAGGGGGCCAGCGAGACCCAGTACTTC. This translates into CASSPEGASETQYF.

The chain has TRBV9 and TRBJ2-7, with 7 bases identical to TRBD1. J gave up 0 bases and V 0 bases, and 3 bases lay outside the gene matches. The CDR3 spans 15 residues. In germline, CDR1 is SGDLS, CDR2 YYNGEE. In DNA form, the CDR3 reads TGTGCCAGCAGCGTAGATGGGGACAGCTCCTACGAGCAGTACTTC. Residues: CASSVDGDSSYEQYF.

The sample holds a few counts of this clone. This chain joins TRBV27 and TRBJ2-7; no reliable D call. The CDR3 extends over 14 amino acids. The V gene's germline CDR1 is MNHEY and CDR2 SMNVEV (reference sequence). V lost 5 bases and J lost 0, with 11 bases in between. The CDR3 nucleotides are TGTGCCAGCAGTCCCCTCGTAGGCTCCTACGAGCAGTACTTC. Translated: CASSPLVGSYEQYF.

The V and J genes are TRBV7-2 and TRBJ2-5; D is unclear. Germline V lookup: CDR1 SGHTA, CDR2 FQGNSA. The CDR3 spans 15 residues. Between the trimmed V and J ends, which lost 0 bases and 0 bases, there was a span of 8 bases. This CDR3 reads CASSLAALHQETQYF. As DNA, the CDR3 is TGTGCCAGCAGCTTAGCGGCCCTCCACCAAGAGACCCAGTACTTC.

Here the CDR3 reads CASSVRGEETQYF. The DNA for the CDR3 is TGTGCCAGCAGCGTAAGGGGTGAGGAGACCCAGTACTTC. V usage is TRBV9 and J usage is TRBJ2-5; D possibly corresponds to TRBD1 (5 bases). Germline V gene lookup returns CDR1 SGDLS and CDR2 YYNGEE. CDR3 length: 13 residues. The V end lost 1 base, the J end lost 5 bases, and 9 bases lay between the germline ends. The entire variable domain, with the rest obtained from reference TRBV9 and TRBJ2-5, is as follows: DSGVTQTPKHLITATGQRVTLRCSPRSGDLSVYWYQQSLDQGLQFLIQYYNGEERAKGNILERFSAQQFPDLHSELNLSSLELGDSALYFCASSVRGEETQYFGPGTRLLVL.

The gene calls are TRBV19 and TRBJ1-2, with TRBD1 as a possible D gene (5 bases). Looked up from germline, CDR1 is LNHDA and CDR2 is SQIVND (reference sequence). The CDR3 extends over 15 amino acids. Trimming shortened V by 6 bases and J by 3 bases, and 17 bases separated the two germline ends. CDR3 loop: CASSSYVSGHYGYTF. CDR3 in DNA: TGTGCCAGTAGCTCGTACGTTTCAGGGCACTATGGCTACACCTTC.

The chain recombines TRBV7-2 with TRBJ1-4; D remains ambiguous. The V end was cut by 2 bases, the J end by 8 bases, with 15 bases between. This CDR3 has 15 residues. Germline values: CDR1 SGHTA, CDR2 FQGNSA. In DNA, the CDR3 is TGTGCCAGCAGCTTAATGCCGACCCAAGGGGAAAAACTGTTTTTT. Amino acid sequence: CASSLMPTQGEKLFF. The complete variable domain, with remaining parts taken from reference TRBV7-2 and TRBJ1-4, reads GAGVSQSPSNKVTEKGKDVELRCDPISGHTALYWYRQSLGQGLEFLIYFQGNSAPDKSGLPSDRFSAERTGGSVSTLTIQRTQQEDSAVYLCASSLMPTQGEKLFFGSGTQLSVL.

J is TRBJ1-1 and V is TRBV7-2; 9 nucleotides line up with TRBD1. Germline V gene sequence: CDR1 SGHTA, CDR2 FQGNSA. Unmatched junction bases numbered 15, after V lost 5 bases and J lost 5 bases. This CDR3 has 17 amino acids. The CDR3 region is CASSSKTGTGIRTEAFF. DNA for the CDR3: TGTGCCAGCAGCAGCAAAACTGGGACAGGGATCAGGACTGAAGCTTTCTTT.

CDR3 DNA: TGTGCCAGCAGTTCGCGGCCGGGACAGGGTACCTACGAGCAGTACTTC. Translation gives CASSSRPGQGTYEQYF. This rearrangement joins TRBV5-4 to TRBJ2-5; 9 positions match TRBD1. With the DNA end fitting TRBJ2-7 better, the J assignment may be wrong. The CDR3 extends over 16 amino acids. CDR1 and CDR2 from the germline V gene are SGHNT and YYREEE (reference sequence).

V gene TRBV5-1 combines with J gene TRBJ1-2; a possible D gene is TRBD1 (6 bases). Germline values: CDR1 SGHRS, CDR2 YFSETQ. The V gene lost 0 bases and the J gene lost 3 bases, with 12 bases spanning the gap. The CDR3 consists of 15 residues. CDR3 region: CASSLGGGADYGYTF. Here the CDR3 DNA reads TGCGCCAGCAGCTTGGGGGGGGGCGCGGACTATGGCTACACCTTC.

V gene TRBV6-4 combines with J gene TRBJ2-2, with TRBD1 matching 9 bases. The CDR3 sequence is 16 residues long. Germline trimming cut 4 bases from V and 7 bases from J; bases unmatched to any gene: 10. Germline V gene data show CDR1 as MRHNA and CDR2 as SNTAGT. The CDR3: CASSALRTGVDGELFF. Written as DNA, the CDR3 is TGTGCCAGCAGTGCCCTTAGGACAGGGGTCGACGGGGAGCTGTTTTTT.

V is TRBV4-1 and J is TRBJ2-5, with 7 bases fitting TRBD1. V lost 1 base and J lost 1; bases outside the gene matches: 12. Germline values: CDR1 MGHRA, CDR2 YSYEKL. The CDR3 loop spans 18 amino acids. In DNA form, the CDR3 reads TGCGCCAGCAGCCAAGGGGCCTTGGGACAGCGAGCCCAAGAGACCCAGTACTTC. This codes for CASSQGALGQRAQETQYF.

The CDR3 loop reads CASTMTGNYGYTF. The CDR3 nucleotides read TGTGCCAGCACAATGACAGGGAACTATGGCTACACCTTC. The rearrangement uses TRBV6-6 and TRBJ1-2; 7 bases agree with TRBD1. V trimming: 7 bases; J trimming: 2 bases; junction bases outside the gene matches: 4. The CDR3 extends over 13 amino acids. Per germline, CDR1 MNHNY and CDR2 SVGAGI (reference sequence).

This chain uses TRBV27 with TRBJ1-1; D gene unclear. Trimming pared 4 bases from V and 5 bases from J, leaving 14 bases between. The CDR3 has 14 residues. Germline V gene data show CDR1 as MNHEY and CDR2 as SMNVEV (reference sequence). The DNA of the CDR3 is TGTGCCAGCAGTTATGGGCCAGGATGGACTGAAGCTTTCTTT. This sequence encodes CASSYGPGWTEAFF.

This chain links TRBV19 with TRBJ2-2; perhaps TRBD2 as D (6 bases). CDR1 LNHDA and CDR2 SQIVND come from the germline V gene (reference sequence). The ends were cut back, 9 bases at V and 8 bases at J, with 22 bases in the middle. There are 15 residues in the CDR3. The CDR3: CASRPGEGTRGELFF. DNA for the CDR3: TGTGCCAGCCGCCCGGGGGAAGGAACAAGGGGGGAGCTGTTTTTT.

This chain joins TRBV7-2 and TRBJ2-5; 7 bases are a match to TRBD1. This CDR3 comprises 13 residues. Per germline, CDR1 SGHTA and CDR2 FQGNSA. With 2 bases clipped from V and 3 bases from J, the junction kept 0 bases outside the gene matches. The CDR3 region is CASSLQGEETQYF. The CDR3 coding sequence is TGTGCCAGCAGCTTACAGGGGGAAGAGACCCAGTACTTC.

The genes are TRBV7-9 and TRBJ1-5; the D is unclear. This CDR3 comprises 13 residues. The germline CDR1 and CDR2 sequences are SEHNR and FQNEAQ (reference sequence). Trimming shortened V by 4 bases and J by 6 bases, and 10 bases separated the two germline ends. The CDR3, as DNA: TGTGCCAGCAGCTCGTCGGGGTTTCAGCCCCAGCATTTT. This translates into CASSSSGFQPQHF.

This chain links TRBV7-3 with TRBJ2-3; D may be TRBD2 (5 bases). Per germline, CDR1 SGHTA and CDR2 FQGTGA. This CDR3 has 15 residues. Between the trimmed V and J ends, which lost 1 base and 4 bases, there was a span of 12 bases. The CDR3 sequence: CASSLMRADADTQYF. CDR3 coding DNA: TGTGCCAGCAGCTTAATGCGGGCAGACGCAGATACGCAGTATTTT.

The V call is TRBV7-2, the J call TRBJ1-1; D ambiguous. The length of the CDR3 is 15 residues. The V gene's germline CDR1 is SGHTA and CDR2 FQGNSA. The ends were cut back, 3 bases at V and 6 bases at J, with 17 bases in the middle. The chain's CDR3 is CASSFAAEGVSEAFF. DNA for the CDR3: TGTGCCAGCAGCTTCGCGGCAGAGGGCGTCTCTGAAGCTTTCTTT. The variable domain in full, with the rest retrieved from reference TRBV7-2 and TRBJ1-1, is GAGVSQSPSNKVTEKGKDVELRCDPISGHTALYWYRQSLGQGLEFLIYFQGNSAPDKSGLPSDRFSAERTGGSVSTLTIQRTQQEDSAVYLCASSFAAEGVSEAFFGQGTRLTVV.

Within the sample, this clone is medium-sized. This chain uses TRBV7-6 with TRBJ2-6; D possibly corresponds to TRBD2 (5 bases). The CDR3 contains 17 residues. Germline CDR1 is SGHVS and CDR2 is FNYEAQ. Deletions cut 0 bases from V and 0 bases from J, with 9 bases between. The CDR3 spells CASSLARVFSGANVLTF. Here the CDR3 DNA reads TGTGCCAGCAGCTTAGCGAGGGTTTTCTCTGGGGCCAACGTCCTGACTTTC.

This clone has only one observation. In nucleotides, the CDR3 is TGTGCCAGCAGGCCAAACAGGAGATCGTTCTCCTACGAGCAGTACTTC. Residues: CASRPNRRSFSYEQYF. The chain joins TRBV27 to TRBJ2-7, with TRBD1 as a possible D gene (5 bases). This CDR3 has 16 residues. V dropped 6 bases and J dropped 0 bases, with 18 bases sitting between them. Germline V gene data show CDR1 as MNHEY and CDR2 as SMNVEV (reference sequence).

V usage is TRBV2 and J usage is TRBJ2-1, with TRBD2 identical over 9 bases. The germline V gene has CDR1 SNHLY and CDR2 FYNNEI. The junction had 10 bases not matched to a gene; V was cut back by 3 bases and J by 7 bases. The CDR3 has 16 amino acids. The CDR3 spells CASSDSSGILRNEQFF. The CDR3 DNA reads as TGTGCCAGCAGTGACTCTAGCGGGATTTTGCGAAATGAGCAGTTCTTC.

The chain has TRBV9 and TRBJ2-7; 8 bases agree with TRBD2. The germline V gene has CDR1 SGDLS and CDR2 YYNGEE. The CDR3 length is 14 residues. J lost 2 bases, V lost 4 bases, and 5 bases had no gene match. The CDR3 loop is CASSPQLAAYEQYF. The CDR3 DNA is TGTGCCAGCAGCCCCCAACTAGCGGCCTACGAGCAGTACTTC.

This clone came up a few times. This chain links TRBV9 with TRBJ2-1; 10 nucleotides match TRBD2. This CDR3 has 15 amino acids. The ends lost 0 bases at V and 10 bases at J; junction bases unmatched: 7. The germline gives CDR1 SGDLS, CDR2 YYNGEE. The CDR3 region has the DNA TGTGCCAGCAGCGTAGCGATAGCGGGAGGTCAGGAGCAGTTCTTC. It yields the protein CASSVAIAGGQEQFF.